These 24 T cell receptor beta chains share one sample of origin, sequenced in a study of regulatory T cells in long-lasting Graves disease. The time point is: newly diagnosed GD, antithyroid drugs for less than 3 months. PBMC RNA served as the TCR library source. The authors built TCR beta libraries using iRepertoire HTBI primers and Arm-PCR of CDR3 regions. Each CDR3 protein is one row after TCRdb ran MiXCR on the multiplex PCR reads. The table has 500,000 to 700,000 distinct CDR3 sequences, roughly 15% seen once. These data were likewise used in another study, on T cells in Graves' hyperthyroidism and ophthalmopathy.

This specimen consisted of peripheral blood mononuclear cells (PBMCs), obtained at new diagnosis, from a patient treated with antithyroid drugs. These receptors were obtained from a woman younger than 45 with Graves disease.

A single count supports this clonotype. One base away lies a much larger clone, so this may be a sequencing read error. This chain connects TRBV28 to TRBJ2-1, with 12 nucleotides matching TRBD2. In germline, CDR1 is MDHEN, CDR2 SYDVKM. The CDR3 is made up of 16 amino acids. J lost 10 bases, V lost 5 bases, and 12 bases had no gene match. CDR3 DNA sequence: TGTGCCAGCAGTATCCAAAACGGACTAGCGGGATACGAGCAGTTCTTC. Protein sequence: CASSIQNGLAGYEQFF.

This clonotype appeared a few times. The V and J genes are TRBV10-1 and TRBJ2-1, with 8 bases aligning to TRBD1. This CDR3 region has 15 residues. Germline values: CDR1 WNHNN, CDR2 SYGVQD (reference sequence). Trimming at V came to 5 bases and at J to 4 bases, leaving 7 bases not matched to a gene. The CDR3: CASSWARGLYNEQFF. Here the CDR3 DNA reads TGCGCCAGCAGTTGGGCCAGGGGGCTGTACAATGAGCAGTTCTTC.

This chain joins TRBV20-1 and TRBJ2-7; D is perhaps TRBD1 (6 bases). V lost 3 bases and J lost 2, with 20 bases in between. The CDR3 extends over 16 amino acids. Germline CDR1 and CDR2: DFQATT and SNEGSKA (reference sequence). The CDR3 coding sequence is TGCAGTGCTAGGACATGGCCGGGACAAGGCGCCTACGAGCAGTACTTC. Its protein is CSARTWPGQGAYEQYF.

This clonotype was seen a few times. The chain joins TRBV5-4 to TRBJ2-3; tentative D call: TRBD2 (6 bases). Germline V gene sequence: CDR1 SGHNT, CDR2 YYREEE (reference sequence). There are 15 residues in the CDR3. Trimming removed 0 bases at V and 4 bases at J, with 12 bases between. The CDR3 DNA is TGTGCCAGCAGCTTGGGGGGGGTTAACGCAGATACGCAGTATTTT. Its translation is CASSLGGVNADTQYF.

For the CDR3, the DNA is TGTGCCAGCAGCTTGGAACAGTACTTAACCCCTGGCTCTGGAAACACCATATATTTT. Translated, it gives CASSLEQYLTPGSGNTIYF. V gene TRBV5-6 combines with J gene TRBJ1-3; D ambiguous. Between the trimmed V and J ends, which lost 0 bases and 0 bases, there was a span of 19 bases. This CDR3 is 19 amino acids long. Germline V gives CDR1 SGHDT, CDR2 YYEEEE.

This clonotype was observed a few times. The rearrangement joins TRBV20-1 to TRBJ2-3; possible D gene TRBD2, 7 bases. Germline assignment: CDR1 DFQATT and CDR2 SNEGSKA (reference sequence). CDR3 length: 13 residues. The chain's CDR3 is CSVGGPATDTQYF. CDR3 DNA sequence: TGCAGCGTGGGGGGGCCTGCCACAGATACGCAGTATTTT.

The rearrangement uses TRBV15 and TRBJ2-3; D call uncertain. The CDR3 is 15 residues long. Germline values: CDR1 LNHNV, CDR2 YYDKDF (reference sequence). V lost 0 bases and J 2 bases, leaving 9 bases between the germline ends. Here the CDR3 reads CATSRENRNTDTQYF. The CDR3 DNA reads as TGTGCCACCAGCAGAGAGAATCGGAACACAGATACGCAGTATTTT.

The chain links TRBV7-2 to TRBJ1-2; unclear D gene. Germline lookup yields CDR1 SGHTA and CDR2 FQGNSA. This CDR3 is built from 14 residues. V lost 4 bases and J 4 bases, leaving 13 bases between the germline ends. As DNA, the CDR3 is TGTGCCAGCAGCTCGGGCTTCTCGGGCTATGGCTACACCTTC. This encodes CASSSGFSGYGYTF.

This clonotype was detected ten times or more. This chain links TRBV5-1 with TRBJ2-1, with 7 bases identical to TRBD2. The CDR3 is 16 amino acids. Trimming took 7 bases from V and 4 from J; bases not matched to a gene: 14. Germline CDR1 and CDR2: SGHRS and YFSETQ. Written as DNA, the CDR3 is TGCGCCAGCGCGGTAGGGCGGGAGACCTGGTACAATGAGCAGTTCTTC. It codes for CASAVGRETWYNEQFF.

This clonotype was recorded many times. V usage is TRBV7-2 and J usage is TRBJ1-1; a possible D gene is TRBD1 (6 bases). This CDR3 comprises 14 residues. V was clipped by 4 bases and J by 4 bases, with 13 bases between them. Germline CDR1 is SGHTA and CDR2 is FQGNSA. The CDR3 here is CASSSSGVSTEAFF. CDR3 nucleotides: TGTGCCAGCAGCTCGTCAGGGGTCTCCACTGAAGCTTTCTTT.

The rearrangement uses TRBV18 and TRBJ2-7; 11 bases line up with TRBD2. The V gene end was trimmed by 3 bases and the J gene end by 0 bases; junction bases not matched to a gene: 4. The CDR3 extends over 16 amino acids. Per the germline V gene, CDR1 is KGHSH and CDR2 is LQKENI. In DNA, the CDR3 is TGTGCCAGCTCACCGAGACTAGCGGGAAGCTCCTACGAGCAGTACTTC. This translates into CASSPRLAGSSYEQYF.

This clonotype was seen at least ten times. V is TRBV14 and J is TRBJ1-2; D is ambiguous. Per the germline V gene, CDR1 is SGHDN and CDR2 is FVKESK. The V end lost 2 bases, the J end lost 8 bases, and 12 bases lay between the germline ends. The CDR3 spans 13 residues. CDR3 amino acids: CASSQRPSWGYTF. CDR3 sequence (DNA): TGTGCCAGCAGCCAACGTCCTTCCTGGGGCTACACCTTC.

This clonotype was seen many times. This sequence joins TRBV28 and TRBJ1-5, with D hard to call. CDR1 and CDR2 (germline): MDHEN, SYDVKM. This CDR3 is built from 17 residues. Trimming removed 4 bases at V and 3 bases at J, with 19 bases between. Here the CDR3 DNA reads TGTGCCAGCAGTTCCCCCGCACATGGGGAGATCAATCAGCCCCAGCATTTT. It is translated as CASSSPAHGEINQPQHF.

This clonotype occurred once. The chain recombines TRBV5-8 with TRBJ2-1; TRBD1 agrees at 10 bases. CDR1 is SGHTS and CDR2 is YDEGEE in the germline V gene. J lost 5 bases, V lost 7 bases, and 24 bases had no gene match. The CDR3 has 20 residues. CDR3 in DNA: TGTGCCAGCGCAACTCCCCCTGGGGACAGGGGCAAAGCGGATGACAATGAGCAGTTCTTC. It is translated as CASATPPGDRGKADDNEQFF.

This rearrangement joins TRBV14 to TRBJ2-1; TRBD2 matches 8 bases. Germline loops: CDR1 SGHDN, CDR2 FVKESK. This CDR3 comprises 16 residues. V lost 4 bases, J lost 7 bases, and 12 bases stayed unmatched. The CDR3 DNA is TGTGCCAGCAGCCTCGGGGGGGGTTTTACATCAAATGAGCAGTTCTTC. This translates into CASSLGGGFTSNEQFF.

This clonotype was observed a few times. The genes are TRBV18 and TRBJ2-1; TRBD1 matches 9 bases. The CDR3 runs to 16 residues. Germline loops: CDR1 KGHSH, CDR2 LQKENI. Trimming cost V 3 bases and J 5 bases; bases outside gene matches: 8. The CDR3 bases are TGTGCCAGCTCACCCCCGGGGACAGGGAGTAACAATGAGCAGTTCTTC. It specifies CASSPPGTGSNNEQFF.

V is TRBV28 and J is TRBJ2-1; 8 bases align to TRBD2. Germline V gene sequence: CDR1 MDHEN, CDR2 SYDVKM. Unmatched junction bases numbered 13, after V lost 5 bases and J lost 7 bases. The length of the CDR3 is 16 residues. CDR3 amino acids: CASSPRAGVIGNEQFF. CDR3 sequence (DNA): TGTGCCAGCAGTCCCAGAGCGGGAGTAATTGGGAATGAGCAGTTCTTC. The full variable domain, completed using reference TRBV28 and TRBJ2-1, is DVKVTQSSRYLVKRTGEKVFLECVQDMDHENMFWYRQDPGLGLRLIYFSYDVKMKEKGDIPEGYSVSREKKERFSLILESASTNQTSMYLCASSPRAGVIGNEQFFGPGTRLTVL.

The chain links TRBV6-1 to TRBJ1-3, with TRBD1 matching 8 bases. Germline assignment: CDR1 MNHNS and CDR2 SASEGT. J was trimmed by 0 bases and V by 6 bases; bases with no gene match: 10. This CDR3 region has 17 residues. The CDR3 protein is CASRKTGDAFSGNTIYF. The CDR3 nucleotides are TGTGCCAGCAGGAAGACAGGGGACGCCTTCTCTGGAAACACCATATATTTT.

The rearrangement links TRBV6-2 or TRBV6-3 to TRBJ2-1; 8 nucleotides align to TRBD1. This CDR3 region has 15 residues. The junction had 11 bases not matched to a gene; V was cut back by 4 bases and J by 9 bases. CDR1 MNHEY and CDR2 SVGEGT come from the germline V gene. CDR3 in amino acids: CASSSGTGKRSEQFF. As DNA, the CDR3 is TGTGCCAGCAGTTCGGGGACAGGTAAAAGGAGTGAGCAGTTCTTC.

V gene TRBV28 combines with J gene TRBJ1-6, with D tentatively TRBD1 (5 bases). Looked up from germline, CDR1 is MDHEN and CDR2 is SYDVKM. V was pared by 3 bases and J by 2 bases, with 8 bases between. This CDR3 contains 15 residues. CDR3 residues: CASSLQGPYNSPLHF. The CDR3 nucleotides read TGTGCCAGCAGTTTGCAGGGCCCCTATAATTCACCCCTCCACTTT.

This clonotype came up many times. J is TRBJ1-1 and V is TRBV28; TRBD1 might be the D (6 bases). The CDR3 is 15 amino acids. Germline CDR1 reads MDHEN; CDR2 reads SYDVKM. Trimming took 3 bases from V and 5 from J, leaving 16 bases between them. DNA of the CDR3: TGTGCCAGCAGTTTGACCAGGGGTCTGGGGACTGAAGCTTTCTTT. This encodes CASSLTRGLGTEAFF.

This clonotype was seen at least ten times. This rearrangement joins TRBV12-3 or TRBV12-4 to TRBJ2-3; D remains ambiguous. The V and J ends lost 4 bases and 0 bases respectively, with 11 bases between them. The length of the CDR3 is 15 residues. CDR3 in amino acids: CASSSRRASTDTQYF. The CDR3 DNA is TGTGCCAGCAGTTCCCGCCGAGCAAGCACAGATACGCAGTATTTT.

This clonotype was seen repeatedly, ten times or more. The rearrangement joins TRBV28 to TRBJ2-1; D is perhaps TRBD2 (6 bases). The V end lost 1 base, the J end lost 12 bases, and 7 bases lay between the germline ends. The CDR3 loop spans 11 amino acids. The germline V gene encodes CDR1 MDHEN and CDR2 SYDVKM. CDR3 sequence (DNA): TGTGCCAGCAGTTTATTGGGAGGGCAGTTCTTC. It specifies CASSLLGGQFF.

This clonotype was detected ten times or more. The V and J genes are TRBV2 and TRBJ1-5, with 7 positions matching TRBD1. CDR3 length: 14 amino acids. Germline CDR1 SNHLY, CDR2 FYNNEI. The V gene end was trimmed by 5 bases and the J gene end by 4 bases; junction bases not matched to a gene: 5. CDR3 protein: CASSPQGQNQPQHF. The CDR3 nucleotides are TGTGCCAGCAGTCCACAGGGGCAGAATCAGCCCCAGCATTTT.